The TCR beta chain described here comes from a study of CD8 T cells in ankylosing spondylitis. Findings and caveats of the study: From matched ankylosing spondylitis synovial fluid, disease-linked clones were reportedly recovered at significantly enriched levels. Typical of ankylosing spondylitis blood, it appeared, was a TCR beta motif of fewer than 10 highly homologous variants.

From the 5' RACE reads, TCRdb called clonotypes with MiXCR, one entry per CDR3 protein. In the table there are roughly 670,000 distinct CDR3 sequences, around 20% of which are singletons. Remarks on this clonotype: Its specificity is unknown.

Material for sequencing was blood, either unsorted or a sorted T cell fraction (not recorded which). The TCR comes from a male donor with ankylosing spondylitis.

The CDR3 nucleotides are TGTGCCAGCAGCCTACGAGGCGTTAATCAGCCCCAGCATTTT. Amino acids: CASSLRGVNQPQHF. This chain links TRBV3-1 with TRBJ1-5, with no clear D. This CDR3 has 14 residues. The germline V and J ends were trimmed by 4 bases and 4 bases, with 11 bases remaining between them. The germline V gene encodes CDR1 LGHDT and CDR2 YNNKEL (reference sequence).